This TCR beta chain was recorded in a study of cytomegalovirus exposure and HLA in healthy donors. Overall study findings and caveats: Highly shared variants forming one cluster were likely a sequencing artifact. A further, later analysis showed that HLA-associated TCR beta chains (compared with equally common others) were more clonally expanded. In a later analysis, HLA-C alleles had the fewest associated TCRs, DRB1 alleles the most.

This CDR3 has 13 residues. CDR1 and CDR2 (germline): SGHVS, FQNEAQ. Trimming shortened V by 1 base and J by 4 bases, and 4 bases separated the two germline ends. A word on this clone: Its specificity is not known.

Primers: 60 Vbeta forward and 13 Jbeta reverse. Measured with immunoSEQ multiplex PCR; TCRdb has only the in-frame clones, and not every one. The sample lists 85,000 to 130,000 clones; roughly 74% were seen once. The receptor's source is a man aged 40-55 years in good health and CMV-seronegative. The chain joins TRBV7-8 to TRBJ1-4, with D unclear. The sample comprised PBMCs. The CDR3 sequence is CASSLVVNEKLFF. Here the CDR3 DNA reads TGTGCCAGCAGCTTAGTAGTTAATGAAAAACTGTTTTTT.